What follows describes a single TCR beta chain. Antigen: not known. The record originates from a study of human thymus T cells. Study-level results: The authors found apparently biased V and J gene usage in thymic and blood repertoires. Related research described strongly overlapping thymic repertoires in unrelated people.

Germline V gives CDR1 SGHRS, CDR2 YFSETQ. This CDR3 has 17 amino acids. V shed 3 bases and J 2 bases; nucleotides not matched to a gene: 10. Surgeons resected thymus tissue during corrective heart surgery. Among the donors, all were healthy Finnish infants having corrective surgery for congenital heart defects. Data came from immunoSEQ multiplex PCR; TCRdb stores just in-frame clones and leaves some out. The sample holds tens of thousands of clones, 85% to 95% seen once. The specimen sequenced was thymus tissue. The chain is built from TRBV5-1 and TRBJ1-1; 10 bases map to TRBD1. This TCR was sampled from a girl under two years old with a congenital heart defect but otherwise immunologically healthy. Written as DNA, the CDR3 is TGCGCCAGCAGCTCTTCAGGGACAGGGGCGGGAAACACTGAAGCTTTCTTT. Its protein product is CASSSSGTGAGNTEAFF. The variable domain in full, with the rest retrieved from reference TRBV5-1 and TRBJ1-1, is KAGVTQTPRYLIKTRGQQVTLSCSPISGHRSVSWYQQTPGQGLQFLFEYFSETQRNKGNFPGRFSGRQFSNSRSEMNVSTLELGDSALYLCASSSSGTGAGNTEAFFGQGTRLTVV.